The sequence of this TCR beta chain was determined in a study of cytomegalovirus exposure and HLA in healthy donors. Study at large: About 200 million T cells yielded fewer than 120 million unique TCR beta sequences in earlier analysis.

Regarding the study as a whole: Later analysis identified a missense DCLRE1C variant that was linked to TCR beta V- and J-gene trimming. Judged likely to be a sequencing artifact was a cluster of highly shared sequence variants. Owing to their indistinguishability, certain V segments, notably TRBV6-2 and TRBV6-3, were excluded.

PCR used 60 Vbeta primers and 13 Jbeta primers. Repertoires were generated with immunoSEQ multiplex PCR, while TCRdb's copy carries only in-frame clones and drops some. The data show about 120,000 clones, approximately 74% seen once. Unmatched junction bases numbered 3, after V lost 4 bases and J lost 3 bases. The CDR3 length is 13 residues. Looked up from germline, CDR1 is MDHEN and CDR2 is SYDVKM. Details on this clone: Its antigen is undetermined.

The material sequenced was PBMCs. The receptor was derived from a man aged 40-55 years in good health and CMV-seropositive. The V call is TRBV28, the J call TRBJ2-7; 7 bases are shared with TRBD1. The CDR3 loop is CASSWTGDYEQYF. The CDR3 region has the DNA TGTGCCAGCAGTTGGACAGGTGACTACGAGCAGTACTTC.